This T cell receptor (beta chain) was sequenced in a study of OX40 agonist ivuxolimab in advanced cancers. As for the study more broadly: The costimulatory receptor OX40 (CD134) was targeted by ivuxolimab, a fully human IgG2 agonistic monoclonal antibody. In the dose-escalation cohort, around 80% of patients were male, and the mean age was roughly 56 years with a range of roughly 23 to 90. Intravenous ivuxolimab was administered to patients every 2 weeks at six dose levels: 0.01, 0.1, 0.3, 1.5, 3 and 10 mg/kg. The purpose of peripheral TCRbeta sequencing was to test whether ivuxolimab changed TCR sequence diversity and led to clonal T-cell expansion. The paper reports the monotherapy dose-escalation portion (N = 52 patients) of the phase I ivuxolimab trial. Partial responses were achieved by three dose-escalation patients, of whom one had hepatocellular carcinoma and two had cutaneous melanoma. Among the approximately 54 dose-escalation patients, around 19 had hepatocellular carcinoma, approximately 15 melanoma, 9 renal cell carcinoma and 9 head and neck cancer. Prior anti-PD-1, anti-PD-L1 or anti-CTLA-4 therapy was permitted, and approximately 41% of dose-escalation patients had received checkpoint inhibitors.

Patients with a history of autoimmune disease or receiving systemic immunosuppression were excluded from the trial. Peripheral blood for TCR sequencing was collected from all dose cohorts at baseline, on cycle 4 day 1, and on cycle 7 day 1. Samples came from an open-label, multicenter, first-in-human phase I dose-escalation trial of ivuxolimab. Adults with locally advanced or metastatic melanoma, renal cell, hepatocellular, or head and neck squamous cell carcinoma were enrolled in the trial. Before TCR sequencing, CD4+ T cells and CD8+ T cells were sorted from peripheral blood as separate populations. Findings and caveats that apply to the study as a whole: At doses of 0.1 to 3.0 mg/kg, clonal expansion of both CD4+ and CD8+ blood T cells was observed from baseline to week 6. On average, CD8+ T cells showed more expanded clones than CD4+ T cells after ivuxolimab. Low levels of normalized T-cell clonal expansion were also seen in some patients who did not respond. Which antigens the clonally expanded peripheral T cells were specific for was not determined. Partial responders in the 0.1-3.0 mg/kg groups had among the lowest normalized peripheral clonal expansion, especially among CD8+ T cells.

Genomic DNA was extracted from sorted cells for sequencing of the TCRbeta CDR3 region. TCRbeta CDR3 regions were sequenced using the immunoSEQ Assay. What TCRdb holds here is the immuneACCESS table cut down to in-frame rearrangements. Part of the clones is not present; checked against another copy, under half of the missing clones reflect an unresolved V gene, and the others are unexplained. Recorded for this sample are tens of thousands of clones; under 90% of them occurred a single time. The biggest ten clones account for about 7.3% of the sample. Points on this clone: Its binding antigen is unknown. No clone much larger than this one lies a single base away; base qualities are absent.

At the junction V is shortened by 4 bases and J by 2 bases, with 12 bases in between. For CDR1 and CDR2, the germline V gene lists SGHTA and FQGNSA. From cysteine to phenylalanine, the CDR3 is 16 amino acids long. CDR3 DNA is the only sequence kept; it has 48 bases, read in frame from the first base. The source material was CD4+ or CD8+ T cells sorted from blood, sampled in a trial of the OX40 agonist ivuxolimab. The sequence joins TRBV7-2 to TRBJ2-6; the D call is possibly TRBD1 or TRBD2, each sharing 6 bases. The sequence was collected from an adult with an advanced solid tumor such as melanoma, head and neck, liver or kidney cancer. The CDR3 protein sequence reads: CASSSRGGTGANVLTF. Read as DNA, the sequence is TGTGCCAGCAGCTCCAGGGGAGGCACTGGGGCCAACGTCCTGACTTTC.